This T cell receptor (beta chain) was sequenced during a study of regulatory T cells in long-lasting Graves disease. Arm-PCR of CDR3 regions and iRepertoire HTBI primers were used to build TCR beta libraries. Via MiXCR, TCRdb re-called the multiplex PCR reads, giving one row per CDR3 protein. The profile covers more than 350,000 distinct CDR3 sequences, with 14% to 15% appearing a single time and 16% taken by the ten largest. Time point meaning: newly diagnosed GD, antithyroid drugs for less than 3 months. Extracted PBMC RNA gave rise to the TCR library. The table lists this clonotype with a count of one. The sample also formed part of further work on T cells in Graves' hyperthyroidism and ophthalmopathy.

Material: peripheral blood mononuclear cells (PBMCs), obtained at new diagnosis, from a patient treated with antithyroid drugs. The source of this sequence is a woman between 25 and 40 years old with Graves disease.

This CDR3 reads CASSGIWVDRGGQPQHF. CDR3 DNA sequence: TGTGCCAGCAGTGGAATTTGGGTGGACCGGGGCGGTCAGCCCCAGCATTTT. The gene calls are TRBV2 and TRBJ1-5; D possibly corresponds to TRBD1 (5 bases). This CDR3 is 17 amino acids long. Trimming pared 4 bases from V and 6 bases from J, leaving 22 bases between. CDR1 and CDR2 (germline): SNHLY, FYNNEI.